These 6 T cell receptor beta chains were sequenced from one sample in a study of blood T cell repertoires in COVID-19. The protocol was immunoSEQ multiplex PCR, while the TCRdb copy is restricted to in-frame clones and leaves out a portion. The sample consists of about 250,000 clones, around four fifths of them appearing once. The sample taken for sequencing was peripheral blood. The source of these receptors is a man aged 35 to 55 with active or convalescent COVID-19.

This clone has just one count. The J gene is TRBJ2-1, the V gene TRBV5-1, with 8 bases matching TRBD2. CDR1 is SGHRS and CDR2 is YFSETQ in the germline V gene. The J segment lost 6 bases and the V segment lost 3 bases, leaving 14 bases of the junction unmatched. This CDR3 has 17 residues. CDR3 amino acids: CASSSRTGGLAGNEQFF. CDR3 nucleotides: TGCGCCAGCAGCTCCAGGACCGGAGGCCTAGCGGGCAATGAGCAGTTCTTC.

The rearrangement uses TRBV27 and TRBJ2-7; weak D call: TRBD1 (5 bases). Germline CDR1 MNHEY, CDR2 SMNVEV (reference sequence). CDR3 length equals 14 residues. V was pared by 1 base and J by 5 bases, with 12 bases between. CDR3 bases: TGTGCCAGCAGTTTATACCCAGGGTACGACGAGCAGTACTTC. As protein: CASSLYPGYDEQYF.

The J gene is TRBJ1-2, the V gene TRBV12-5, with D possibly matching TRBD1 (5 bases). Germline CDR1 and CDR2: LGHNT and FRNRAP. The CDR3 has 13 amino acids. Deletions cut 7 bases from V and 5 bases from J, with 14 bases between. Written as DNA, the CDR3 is TGTGCTAGTGTCCCCGACAGATATTATGGCTACACCTTC. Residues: CASVPDRYYGYTF.

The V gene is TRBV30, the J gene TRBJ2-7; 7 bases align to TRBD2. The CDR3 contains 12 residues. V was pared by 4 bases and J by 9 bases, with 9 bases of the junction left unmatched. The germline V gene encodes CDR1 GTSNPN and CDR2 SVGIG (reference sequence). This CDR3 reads CAWTSSGVRQYF. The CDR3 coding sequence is TGTGCCTGGACCTCGAGCGGGGTCCGGCAGTACTTC.

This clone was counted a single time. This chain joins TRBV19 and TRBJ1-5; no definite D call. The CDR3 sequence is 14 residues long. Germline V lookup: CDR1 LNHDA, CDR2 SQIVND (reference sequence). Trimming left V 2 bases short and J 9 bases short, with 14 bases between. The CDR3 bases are TGTGCCAGTAGTATATCTACAGCCCTTGGGCCCCAGCATTTT. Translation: CASSISTALGPQHF.

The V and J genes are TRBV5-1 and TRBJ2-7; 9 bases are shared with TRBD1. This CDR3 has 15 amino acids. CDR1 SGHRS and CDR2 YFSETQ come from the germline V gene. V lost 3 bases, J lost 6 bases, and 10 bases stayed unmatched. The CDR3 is CASSWGTGPKVEQYF. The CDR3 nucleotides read TGCGCCAGCAGCTGGGGGACAGGGCCTAAAGTCGAGCAGTACTTC.